This T cell receptor beta chain was captured in a study of shared clonotypes between healthy human individuals. Profiling relied on immunoSEQ multiplex PCR, and the TCRdb table lists in-frame clones only, not all of them. The data show roughly 2 million clones, almost 96% seen once. Germline V gene data show CDR1 as KGHSH and CDR2 as LQKENI. The CDR3 sequence is 17 residues long. Trimming at V came to 3 bases and at J to 0 bases, leaving 4 bases not matched to a gene. Turning to this clone: Other DNA sequences within the sample encode an identical CDR3.

Material: naive CD4+ T cells sorted from blood. Regarding subset: CD45RA+ positively selected. The receptor was isolated from a man aged 18-30 years in good health. The genes are TRBV18 and TRBJ1-4; 10 bases align to TRBD1. The chain's CDR3 is CASSPQGQGATNEKLFF. The CDR3 DNA reads as TGTGCCAGCTCACCTCAAGGACAGGGGGCAACTAATGAAAAACTGTTTTTT.